The clone carrying this T cell receptor beta chain was seen at least ten times. Its specificity is not known. Hyperthyroidism patients were newly diagnosed, had disease duration under 2 months, and were aged 18 to 65 years. The PBMCs studied were ones that came from 9 to 10 ml fresh peripheral blood. The data were taken from a study of T cells in Graves' hyperthyroidism and ophthalmopathy. Overall study results and limits: Ophthalmopathy, as predicted by the model, came a median approximately 5.9 months after the prediction.

TCR beta CDR3 region amplification was performed from RNA transcripts. In the first-round RT-PCR of the TCR CDR3, the HTBI primer set was used. TCRdb fed the multiplex PCR reads into MiXCR, producing one record per CDR3 protein. Found here are 370,000 or so distinct CDR3 sequences, about 15% of them singletons; the top ten hold about 30%. This CDR3 region has 14 residues. Germline values: CDR1 LGHDT, CDR2 YNNKEL (reference sequence). V lost 1 base and J 6 bases, leaving 10 bases between the germline ends. This TCR was recovered from a woman under 30 with Graves' hyperthyroidism that later progressed to Graves' ophthalmopathy. Sample: blood. V usage is TRBV3-1 and J usage is TRBJ2-1, with D unclear. The CDR3 sequence is CASSQGAQSNEQFF. The CDR3 DNA is TGTGCCAGCAGCCAAGGGGCCCAGAGCAATGAGCAGTTCTTC.